A single sample gave rise to the 13 T cell receptor beta chains below, sequenced in a study of T cell repertoires in cytomegalovirus infection. From the reads, TCRdb called clonotypes with MiXCR, one entry per CDR3 protein. The repertoire has around 310,000 distinct CDR3 sequences, under 20% of them found once; the top ten carry approximately 12%. The specimen sequenced was PBMCs. These receptors came from a human donor in good health (CMV status not recorded). Some clones in this sample may be carry-over from other donors' samples.

This clonotype was counted many times. The rearrangement uses TRBV7-9 and TRBJ2-1, with 11 bases lining up with TRBD2. V lost 7 bases, J lost 2 bases, and 4 bases stayed unmatched. The CDR3 totals 15 residues. Looked up from germline, CDR1 is SEHNR and CDR2 is FQNEAQ (reference sequence). The CDR3 loop is CASIPTSGAYNEQFF. In DNA form, the CDR3 reads TGTGCCAGCATCCCGACTAGCGGGGCCTACAATGAGCAGTTCTTC.

This clonotype has at least ten counts. V is TRBV11-1 and J is TRBJ2-4; unclear D gene. The length of the CDR3 is 13 residues. Germline CDR1 and CDR2: SGHAT and FQDESV (reference sequence). Trimming took 3 bases from V and 4 from J, leaving 7 bases between them. The CDR3 region is CASSLELKNIQYF. DNA for the CDR3: TGTGCCAGCAGCTTGGAGTTAAAAAACATTCAGTACTTC.

The chain is built from TRBV20-1 and TRBJ2-5, with TRBD2 as a possible D gene (5 bases). The V gene's germline CDR1 is DFQATT and CDR2 SNEGSKA (reference sequence). CDR3 length: 12 residues. The germline V and J ends were trimmed by 3 bases and 5 bases, with 10 bases remaining between them. CDR3 amino acids: CSASSGGETQYF. The CDR3 bases are TGCAGTGCTAGCAGCGGTGGGGAGACCCAGTACTTC.

This clonotype was observed a handful of times. This CDR3 reads CASSQGTNSNQPQHF. The CDR3 bases are TGCGCCAGCAGCCAAGGGACAAACTCCAATCAGCCCCAGCATTTT. This sequence joins TRBV4-1 and TRBJ1-5, with D perhaps TRBD1 (5 bases). Looked up from germline, CDR1 is MGHRA and CDR2 is YSYEKL. Trimming removed 1 base from V and 3 bases from J, with 10 bases in between. The CDR3 runs to 15 residues.

The chain has TRBV10-2 and TRBJ1-5, with D uncertain. This CDR3 has 15 amino acids. The germline CDR1 and CDR2 sequences are WSHSY and SAAADI. The V and J ends lost 0 bases and 2 bases respectively, with 8 bases between them. The CDR3 loop reads CASSESLRGNQPQHF. The CDR3 region has the DNA TGCGCCAGCAGTGAGTCATTGCGGGGCAATCAGCCCCAGCATTTT.

In regard to this clonotype: A clone one base away is much larger, so this may be a read error. The rearrangement uses TRBV10-3 and TRBJ2-2; D is perhaps TRBD2 (5 bases). CDR1 and CDR2 (germline): ENHRY, SYGVKD. V was cut by 8 bases and J by 1 base, with 11 bases left in between. CDR3 length: 14 residues. The CDR3 nucleotides are TGTGCCATCTCGGAGGATATGAACACCGGGGAGCTGTTTTTT. Its protein product is CAISEDMNTGELFF.

This clonotype has only a few counts. CDR3: CASSGLQGPQETQYF. The DNA for the CDR3 is TGTGCCAGCAGCGGGTTACAGGGTCCCCAAGAGACCCAGTACTTC. The J gene is TRBJ2-5, the V gene TRBV5-5; tentative D call: TRBD1 (6 bases). The germline V gene has CDR1 SGHKS and CDR2 YYEKEE (reference sequence). The length of the CDR3 is 15 residues. Trimming removed 4 bases from V and 1 base from J, with 14 bases in between.

This clonotype was counted ten times or more. This chain joins TRBV7-2 and TRBJ1-2, with D unresolved. The CDR3 length is 15 residues. Germline V gene lookup returns CDR1 SGHTA and CDR2 FQGNSA. Trimming stripped 5 bases from V and 4 bases from J, with 17 bases between. The CDR3 sequence: CASSPRPGGSYGYTF. The CDR3 DNA sequence: TGTGCCAGCAGCCCTAGACCCGGAGGGAGCTATGGCTACACCTTC.

This clonotype appeared many times. This chain joins TRBV7-6 and TRBJ1-2; possibly TRBD1 for D (5 bases). CDR3 length equals 14 residues. CDR1 and CDR2 from the germline V gene are SGHVS and FNYEAQ. Deletions cut 1 base from V and 7 bases from J, with 13 bases between. CDR3 in DNA: TGTGCCAGCAGCTTAGGGATGGGGGGTTCTGGCTACACCTTC. Translation: CASSLGMGGSGYTF. The full variable domain, with the rest looked up from reference TRBV7-6 and TRBJ1-2, is GAGVSQSPRYKVTKRGQDVALRCDPISGHVSLYWYRQALGQGPEFLTYFNYEAQQDKSGLPNDRFSAERPEGSISTLTIQRTEQRDSAMYRCASSLGMGGSGYTFGSGTRLTVV.

Ten or more counts support this clonotype. The chain couples TRBV2 to TRBJ2-7; D gene ambiguous. CDR3 length: 12 amino acids. V was clipped by 6 bases and J by 5 bases, with 11 bases between them. CDR1 and CDR2 from the germline V gene are SNHLY and FYNNEI. The CDR3 coding sequence is TGTGCCAGCAGCCCTTCGGGTGACGAGCAGTACTTC. Translation gives CASSPSGDEQYF.

The chain uses TRBV19 and TRBJ1-3; the D is unclear. CDR3 length: 15 amino acids. From germline, CDR1 is LNHDA and CDR2 SQIVND (reference sequence). V was clipped by 0 bases and J by 3 bases, with 9 bases between them. The DNA for the CDR3 is TGTGCCAGTAGTATAGATCTCGTCTATGGAAACACCATATATTTT. Its translation is CASSIDLVYGNTIYF.

A word on this clonotype: A much larger clone differs from this one at a single base, so this may be a read error. The V gene is TRBV4-3, the J gene TRBJ2-1, with D perhaps being TRBD1 or TRBD2 (6 bases each). The germline V gene has CDR1 LGHNA and CDR2 YSLEER. Trimming took off 2 bases at V and 5 bases at J, with 22 bases between the two ends. The CDR3 covers 18 residues. CDR3 in amino acids: CASSQWGQQWGADNEQFF. The CDR3 coding sequence is TGCGCCAGCAGCCAATGGGGTCAACAATGGGGGGCGGACAATGAGCAGTTCTTC.

This chain connects TRBV12-3 or TRBV12-4 to TRBJ2-6; 7 nucleotides agree with TRBD1. V dropped 8 bases and J dropped 2; count of bases not matched to a gene: 9. This CDR3 is built from 16 residues. CDR3 protein: CASALMDRTGANVLTF. CDR3 DNA sequence: TGTGCCAGCGCACTGATGGACAGGACTGGGGCCAACGTCCTGACTTTC.